Listed here is a single T cell receptor beta chain. The antigen it binds to is not known. No clone much larger than this one lies a single base away; base qualities are absent. This specimen belongs to a study of blood T cell repertoires in COVID-19 (dated by TCRdb to about 2020). Some background on the complete study: Samples from collaborators originated in the United States, Italy and Spain and spanned both the acute and convalescent phases of COVID-19. The material from the prospective study consisted of cDNA or gDNA derived from T cells, B-cell-depleted T cells, or PBMCs. The dataset comprised deeply sampled blood TCRbeta repertoires from subjects exposed to, actively infected with, or recovered from COVID-19. The repertoires were released in a freely available public database meant as a resource for research on the immune response to SARS-CoV-2. Samples were obtained from the ongoing ImmuneRACE study (first 160 participants) and from over 1,000 subjects provided by 6 global collaborators. A de-identified subject ID, COVID-19 status, age in years and sex were almost always included in the sample metadata. Where available, HLA class I and class II types were obtained from metadata supplied by the sample provider rather than from assay-based typing. Overall study results and their limits: The amount of clinical and demographic metadata varied by source and participant and was provided uncurated.

The immunoSEQ Assay, a bias-controlled multiplex PCR, was used to amplify TCRbeta CDR3 regions from genomic DNA. Regarding the original processing steps: The number of nucleated cells in each sample was estimated from the amplification of reference gene primers within the assay. To quantify the absolute abundance of each unique TCRbeta CDR3 rearrangement, sequence reads were collapsed and filtered. For each sample, productive Simpson clonality was calculated as the square root of Simpson's diversity index across productive rearrangements. In its TCRdb copy, this immuneACCESS table keeps in-frame sequences only and misses some clones. Where compared with another copy, unresolved V genes explain less than half of these, and the others have no known cause. Clone size and the V and J calls come from that table; the DNA yielded D and trimming. This sample lists more than 70,000 clones; around 90% were detected once. Of the sample, 5% to 6.5% falls within the top ten clones.

Taken from the germline V gene, the CDR1 and CDR2 loops are ENHRY and SYGVKD. Spanning cysteine to phenylalanine, the CDR3 consists of 15 amino acids. Kept here is only the CDR3 DNA, which spans 45 bases and is read in frame from base 1. V is clipped by 3 bases and J by 1 base, and the sequence between their germline boundaries is 12 bases long. Collaborating institutions collected whole blood in K2EDTA tubes following their own protocols. For TCRbeta analysis, collaborator samples were shipped as frozen whole blood, as isolated PBMCs, or as DNA extracted from either sample type. The sequenced material came from peripheral blood. The chain employs TRBV10-3 and TRBJ1-2; TRBD1 is a weak D gene call, 5 bases matching. This TCR came from a man in his forties or fifties with active COVID-19. The DNA reads TGTGCCATCAGTGACCCGGGGGGAATTAACTATGGCTACACCTTC. This is translated as CAISDPGGINYGYTF.